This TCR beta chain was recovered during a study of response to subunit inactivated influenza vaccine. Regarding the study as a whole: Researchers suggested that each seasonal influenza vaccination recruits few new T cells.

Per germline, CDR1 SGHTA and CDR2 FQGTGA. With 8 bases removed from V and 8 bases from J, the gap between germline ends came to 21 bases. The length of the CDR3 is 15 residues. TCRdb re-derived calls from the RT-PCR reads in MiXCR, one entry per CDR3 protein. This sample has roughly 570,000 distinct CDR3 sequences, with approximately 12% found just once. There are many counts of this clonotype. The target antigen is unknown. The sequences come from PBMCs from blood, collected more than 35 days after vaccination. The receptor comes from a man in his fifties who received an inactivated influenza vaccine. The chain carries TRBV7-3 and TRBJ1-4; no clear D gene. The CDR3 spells CASGGGRPSIEKLFF. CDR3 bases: TGTGCCAGCGGTGGTGGCAGACCCTCAATCGAAAAACTGTTTTTT.